This T cell receptor (beta chain) was retrieved from a study of metastatic and nonmetastatic thyroid tumors. Study background: Across peripheral blood and tumor or nodule tissue samples taken from malignant and benign thyroid patients, the repertoires were compared with one another. General study findings and limits: Within blood and tumor, benign nodules reportedly had significantly lower TCR beta diversity than malignant thyroid tumors did.

All patients were treatment-naive before thyroid surgery. This clone was counted at least ten times. The antigen remains undetermined. In the original analysis: Between-group CDR3 differences, defined by clinicopathological status, yielded a distant-metastasis classifier for papillary thyroid cancer. TCRdb re-called the PCR reads via MiXCR. None of the V and J calls come from the authors' own analysis; TCRdb made them. The sample gives approximately 15,000 clones, roughly 13% of which show up once; about 30% is in the top ten. V was cut by 6 bases and J by 5 bases, with 18 bases left in between. The V gene's germline CDR1 is MNHNS and CDR2 SASEGT. The CDR3 totals 15 residues.

The receptor comes from a female donor with papillary thyroid cancer or a benign thyroid nodule (not recorded which). Some clones in this sample may be carry-over from other donors' samples. The sample comprised blood. The chain employs TRBV6-1 and TRBJ2-3; D gene ambiguous. The CDR3 nucleotides read TGTGCCAGCAGCCTAAAGGTCCGGGCACAAGATACGCAGTATTTT. Translated, it gives CASSLKVRAQDTQYF.